The rows below give T cell receptor beta chains drawn from one sample of a study of cytomegalovirus exposure and HLA in healthy donors. TCRdb's copy holds only in-frame clones and misses some; the assay was immunoSEQ multiplex PCR. The profile covers approximately 130,000 clones, with over 70% appearing a single time and more than 1.1% taken by the ten largest. The sequenced sample consisted of PBMCs. All receptors come from a woman between 40 and 55 years old in good health and CMV-seronegative. CDR3s include the opening cysteine and the closing phenylalanine or tryptophan. A D gene is named only where the DNA matches it firmly. Clone size is shown for a subset of rows, as once, few, many or a class of expanded clone.

TRBJ1-1	TRBD1	TRBV5-1	.	TGCGCCAGCAGCAGGCTCGGACAGGGGGTTCAAAGCCCTGAAGCTTTCTTT	CASSRLGQGVQSPEAFF
TRBJ2-5	.	TRBV2	.	TGTGCCAGCACCCTGAATCTAGGGGGAGAGACCCAGTACTTC	CASTLNLGGETQYF
TRBJ1-1	.	TRBV29-1	.	TGCAGCGCCCAGGAGGACCGAAACACTGAAGCTTTCTTT	CSAQEDRNTEAFF
TRBJ2-3	.	TRBV21-1	.	TGTGCCAGCAGCCTCCAGACAGGGAGCACAGATACGCAGTATTTT	CASSLQTGSTDTQYF
TRBJ1-6	TRBD1	TRBV7-2	.	TGTGCCAGCAGATTCCGGGACAGGGAAAATTCACCCCTCCACTTT	CASRFRDRENSPLHF
TRBJ1-2	TRBD1	TRBV19	once	TGTGCCAGTAGTATAGTAGTGGACAGGAACTATGGCTACACCTTC	CASSIVVDRNYGYTF
TRBJ2-7	TRBD1	TRBV6-1	.	TGTGCCAGCAGTGCCCATCGGGACAGGGGGATCTACGAGCAGTACTTC	CASSAHRDRGIYEQYF
TRBJ1-2	TRBD1	TRBV10-3	.	TGTGCCATCAGTGAGTCGGACAGGGGATCCTATGGCTACACCTTC	CAISESDRGSYGYTF
TRBJ2-4	.	TRBV30	.	TGTGCCTGGATGAGAAGGGGCGCCAAAAACATTCAGTACTTC	CAWMRRGAKNIQYF
TRBJ1-1	.	TRBV5-1	.	TGCGCCAGCAGTCCCAACCCAGGACAGCCGAACACTGAAGCTTTCTTT	CASSPNPGQPNTEAFF
TRBJ1-1	.	TRBV7-2	.	TGTGCCAGCAGCCACCAGGTGGAGAACACTGAAGCTTTCTTT	CASSHQVENTEAFF
TRBJ1-2	.	TRBV4-1	.	TGCGCCAGCAGCCAAGATACCGAGTTCTTATCCTATGGCTACACCTTC	CASSQDTEFLSYGYTF
TRBJ1-2	TRBD1	TRBV28	.	TGTGCCAGCAGCCGACAGGGGGCAAGGTATGGCTACACCTTC	CASSRQGARYGYTF
TRBJ1-1	.	TRBV5-4	.	TGTGCCAGCAGCTGGGAACCGGGAAAGAACACTGAAGCTTTCTTT	CASSWEPGKNTEAFF
TRBJ1-1	.	TRBV7-2	.	TGTGCCAGCAGCCTGGGGGGGGTCACTGAAGCTTTCTTT	CASSLGGVTEAFF
TRBJ1-2	TRBD1	TRBV23-1	.	TGCGCCAGCAGTCAGTCTTCGGGGGGGACAGGGGGATATGGCTACACCTTC	CASSQSSGGTGGYGYTF
TRBJ2-6	.	TRBV19	.	TGTGCCAGTAGTCCGGGTCCGGGGTCTGGGGCCAACGTCCTGACTTTC	CASSPGPGSGANVLTF
TRBJ1-5	.	TRBV6-6	.	TGTGCCAGCCAAGGGGATCAGCCCCAGCATTTT	CASQGDQPQHF
TRBJ2-7	TRBD2	TRBV29-1	.	TGCAGCGTTGAAGGTCGGGCTAGCGGTTCCTACGAGCAGTACTTC	CSVEGRASGSYEQYF
TRBJ2-5	.	TRBV14	.	TGTGCCAGCAGCTTCAGGCAAGAGACCCAGTACTTC	CASSFRQETQYF
TRBJ2-2	TRBD2	TRBV7-2	.	TGTGCCAGCAGCCTGAGAACAACTAGCGGGGGTCCCGGGGAGCTGTTTTTT	CASSLRTTSGGPGELFF
TRBJ2-7	TRBD1	TRBV10-3	.	TGTGCCATCAGCTACGACAGGGTGGCCGAGCAGTACTTC	CAISYDRVAEQYF
TRBJ2-3	.	TRBV4-3	.	TGCGCCAGCAGCCAAGCAACAACAGATACGCAGTATTTT	CASSQATTDTQYF
TRBJ1-3	.	TRBV27	.	TGTGCCAGTCGGAGTGGGGGCGTTTACTCTGGAAACACCATATATTTT	CASRSGGVYSGNTIYF
TRBJ2-1	.	TRBV2	.	TGTGCCAGCATCCAGGGAAGCTCCTACAATGAGCAGTTCTTC	CASIQGSSYNEQFF
TRBJ2-2	TRBD2	TRBV5-4	.	TGTGCCAGCAGCACGGGAGGGGGGCGGGGGACCGGGGAGCTGTTTTTT	CASSTGGGRGTGELFF
TRBJ2-7	.	TRBV29-1	.	TGCAGCGTTGTACGCGGGGCCAGGGAGCAGTACTTC	CSVVRGAREQYF
TRBJ2-5	.	TRBV30	.	TGTGCCTGGAGTGCAGGGGTTCGAGAGACCCAGTACTTC	CAWSAGVRETQYF
TRBJ2-7	TRBD1	TRBV5-1	.	TGCGCCAGCAGCTTGACCGGGACAGCTTCCTACGAGCAGTACTTC	CASSLTGTASYEQYF
TRBJ1-1	.	TRBV5-1	few	TGCGCCAGCAGCTTGGGGACAGCAATGAACACTGAAGCTTTCTTT	CASSLGTAMNTEAFF
TRBJ2-7	.	TRBV11-2	.	TGTGCCAGCAGCTTAGTTGACAGACTTACGCTTTCCTACGAGCAGTACTTC	CASSLVDRLTLSYEQYF
TRBJ2-5	.	TRBV28	once	TGTGCCAGCCGTGACAGTGCCTCTCAGGAGACCCAGTACTTC	CASRDSASQETQYF
TRBJ1-6	TRBD1	TRBV19	.	TGTGCCAGTAGTATTGGGACAGGGGGCCGGCCGGGGCCCCTCCACTTT	CASSIGTGGRPGPLHF
TRBJ1-3	TRBD1	TRBV6-1	.	TGTGCCAGCAGCCGGGACAGGGTTGGAAACACCATATATTTT	CASSRDRVGNTIYF
TRBJ1-1	.	TRBV6-1	few	TGTGCCAGCAGGGTGGACAGAAAGAACACTGAAGCTTTCTTT	CASRVDRKNTEAFF
TRBJ2-7	TRBD1	TRBV5-1	.	TGCGCCAGCAGCGGGACAGGCGGTCCGTTGTACTTC	CASSGTGGPLYF
TRBJ1-1	TRBD1	TRBV29-1	.	TGCAGCGTCCGGGGGCGATACAGGGGGCTGGCTGAAGCTTTCTTT	CSVRGRYRGLAEAFF
TRBJ2-3	.	TRBV5-1	.	TGCGCCAGCAGCTTGGGACAGGCCTATTTTAGCACAGATACGCAGTATTTT	CASSLGQAYFSTDTQYF
TRBJ2-7	.	TRBV27	.	TGTGCCAGCAGCGACGGGTCGGATGAGCAGTACTTC	CASSDGSDEQYF
TRBJ2-7	TRBD1	TRBV5-1	.	TGCGCCAGCAGCTCGCCGGGACAGGGCGGTGAGCAGTACTTC	CASSSPGQGGEQYF
TRBJ2-2	TRBD1	TRBV11-1	.	TGTGCCAGCAGCCAAGGGGACAGGGATACCGGGGAGCTGTTTTTT	CASSQGDRDTGELFF
TRBJ1-1	.	TRBV6-1	few	TGTGCCAGCAGTCACCCCGGTGTCAACACTGAAGCTTTCTTT	CASSHPGVNTEAFF
TRBJ1-3	.	TRBV7-9	.	TGTGCCAGCAGCTTAGTACAGGAGGGGAGTGGAAACACCATATATTTT	CASSLVQEGSGNTIYF
TRBJ2-7	.	TRBV11-2	.	TGTGCCAGCACCCCAAACTTAGCGGCCTCCTACGAGCAGTACTTC	CASTPNLAASYEQYF
TRBJ2-3	TRBD2	TRBV6-6	once	TGTGCCAGCAGTTCGGGACTAGCGGGAGGGGATACGCAGTATTTT	CASSSGLAGGDTQYF
TRBJ2-1	TRBD2	TRBV7-9	.	TGTTCCAGCAGCTTATATATCATCAGGAGCGGGGCGTACAATGAGCAGTTCTTC	CSSSLYIIRSGAYNEQFF
TRBJ2-7	TRBD1	TRBV4-1	.	TGCGCCAGCAGCCAGGACAGGACCTACGAGCAGTACTTC	CASSQDRTYEQYF
TRBJ2-6	.	TRBV14	.	TGTGCCAGCAGCCAATCGGGGGCCAACGTCCTGACTTTC	CASSQSGANVLTF